This record looks at one TCR beta chain sequence and its context. The record originates from a study of blood T cell repertoires in COVID-19. For the study at large: There were acute and convalescent COVID-19 samples, and they came from the United States, Italy and Spain. The analysed material was cDNA or gDNA that came from T cells, B-cell-depleted T cells, or PBMCs.

Original analysis: Estimation of nucleated cell counts relied on the amplification of reference gene primers. The table came from immunoSEQ multiplex PCR; TCRdb's copy has only in-frame clones and leaves some out. That table supplies the V and J calls and clone size; D and trimming were determined from the DNA. The sample carries approximately 90,000 clones, around 90% recorded once. Germline CDR1 and CDR2: SGHAT and FQNNGV. The CDR3 is 13 residues long. Trimming took 8 bases from V and 5 from J, leaving 15 bases between them. The chain has TRBV11-2 and TRBJ1-1, with a weak D call TRBD1 (6 bases). This receptor was obtained from a woman aged 70 to 79 with acute or convalescent COVID-19. Sequenced input: peripheral blood. DNA for the CDR3: TGTGCCAGCCGGGACACCCGTCGGACTGAAGCTTTCTTT. As protein: CASRDTRRTEAFF.